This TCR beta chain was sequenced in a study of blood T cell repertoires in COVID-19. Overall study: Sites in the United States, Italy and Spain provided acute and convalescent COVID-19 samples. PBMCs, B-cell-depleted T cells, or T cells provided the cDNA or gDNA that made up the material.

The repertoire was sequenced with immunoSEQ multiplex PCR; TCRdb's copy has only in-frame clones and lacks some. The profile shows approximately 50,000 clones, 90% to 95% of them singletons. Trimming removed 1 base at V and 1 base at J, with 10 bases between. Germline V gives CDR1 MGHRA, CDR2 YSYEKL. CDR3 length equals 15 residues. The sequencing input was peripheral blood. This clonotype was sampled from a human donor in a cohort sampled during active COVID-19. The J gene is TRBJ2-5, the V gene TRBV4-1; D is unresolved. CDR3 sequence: CASSQASAAQETQYF. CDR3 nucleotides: TGCGCCAGCAGCCAAGCTTCCGCGGCCCAAGAGACCCAGTACTTC.